Listed here are 10 T cell receptor beta chains from one sample, sequenced in a study of Graves' ophthalmopathy and Graves' hyperthyroidism. The sequenced template was RNA, covering the TCR beta CDR3 region. Second-round multiplex PCR came after a first-round RT-PCR that employed HTBI primers. A single record per CDR3 protein comes from TCRdb applying MiXCR to the multiplex PCR reads. The sample consists of approximately 1.2 million distinct CDR3 sequences, 35% to 45% of them appearing once. Sample: peripheral blood or thyroid tissue (not recorded which). These receptors came from an adult man with Graves' hyperthyroidism.

The chain combines TRBV7-8 with TRBJ1-1; TRBD1 is a possible D gene (6 bases). V gave up 5 bases and J gave up 11 bases, with 18 bases separating them. The germline V gene has CDR1 SGHVS and CDR2 FQNEAQ. The CDR3 contains 13 residues. This chain's CDR3 is CASSQESGGFAFF. DNA of the CDR3: TGTGCCAGCAGCCAAGAGTCGGGGGGCTTTGCTTTCTTT.

For the CDR3, the DNA is TGCAGTGCGACATTTACTAGCGGGGGGTGGGGTGAGCAGTACTTC. Its translation is CSATFTSGGWGEQYF. This chain links TRBV20-1 with TRBJ2-7; 12 nucleotides agree with TRBD2. Germline CDR1 DFQATT, CDR2 SNEGSKA (reference sequence). J was trimmed by 7 bases and V by 6 bases; bases with no gene match: 13. The CDR3 sequence is 15 residues long.

The chain links TRBV25-1 to TRBJ2-1, with D possibly called TRBD1 or TRBD2 (6 bases each). Germline V gives CDR1 MGHDK, CDR2 SYGVNS. With 7 bases removed from V and 9 bases from J, the gap between germline ends came to 16 bases. The length of the CDR3 is 13 residues. The CDR3 nucleotides are TGTGCCAGCAAGGGGGGCGCGTACGGTGAGCAGTTCTTC. This encodes CASKGGAYGEQFF.

This clonotype has a count of ten or more. J is TRBJ2-5 and V is TRBV9; 9 bases map to TRBD2. CDR1 is SGDLS and CDR2 is YYNGEE in the germline V gene. V shed 4 bases, J shed 5 bases, and the junction held 6 bases outside the gene matches. The CDR3 has 14 residues. CDR3 DNA sequence: TGTGCCAGCAGCCCAGCGGGGGGTACGGAGACCCAGTACTTC. Residues: CASSPAGGTETQYF. Supplemented by reference TRBV9 and TRBJ2-5, the full variable domain reads DSGVTQTPKHLITATGQRVTLRCSPRSGDLSVYWYQQSLDQGLQFLIQYYNGEERAKGNILERFSAQQFPDLHSELNLSSLELGDSALYFCASSPAGGTETQYFGPGTRLLVL.

A word on this clonotype: One end of the junction fails to match germline, which may point to a read error. The chain is built from TRBV10-3 and TRBJ2-6; 8 nucleotides agree with TRBD1. Germline V gives CDR1 ENHRY, CDR2 SYGVKD. The CDR3 is 14 amino acids. CDR3 amino acids: CAISRQGPVSSEAF. The CDR3 DNA reads as TGTGCCATCAGCCGACAGGGGCCCGTAAGTTCTGAAGCTTTC.

A note on this clonotype: One end of the junction fails to match germline, which may point to a read error. This chain's CDR3 is CAISAQNYGCTF. The CDR3 DNA reads TGTGCCATCAGTGCTCAGAACTATGGCTGCACCTTC. This chain links TRBV10-3 with TRBJ1-2; the D is unclear. The germline V gene encodes CDR1 ENHRY and CDR2 SYGVKD. The CDR3 has 12 amino acids.

This clonotype showed up many times. The genes are TRBV9 and TRBJ1-5, with D unclear. The CDR3 consists of 13 residues. V was trimmed by 4 bases and J by 2 bases, leaving 7 bases between them. Germline loops: CDR1 SGDLS, CDR2 YYNGEE. The CDR3 sequence is CASSPDGNQPQHF. In DNA form, the CDR3 reads TGTGCCAGCAGCCCGGACGGCAATCAGCCCCAGCATTTT.

The genes are TRBV7-8 and TRBJ2-5; unclear D gene. There are 15 residues in the CDR3. Germline loops: CDR1 SGHVS, CDR2 FQNEAQ. V gave up 8 bases and J gave up 2 bases, with 18 bases separating them. The CDR3 bases are TGTGCCAGCGGTACCACAGAGAAACAACAAGAGACCCAGTACTTC. It codes for CASGTTEKQQETQYF. The variable domain in full, completed from reference TRBV7-8 and TRBJ2-5, reads GAGVSQSPRYKVAKRGQDVALRCDPISGHVSLFWYQQALGQGPEFLTYFQNEAQLDKSGLPSDRFFAERPEGSVSTLKIQRTQQEDSAVYLCASGTTEKQQETQYFGPGTRLLVL.

This chain connects TRBV7-3 to TRBJ2-3; 8 nucleotides match TRBD2. The junction had 5 bases not matched to a gene; V was cut back by 3 bases and J by 0 bases. The CDR3 consists of 16 residues. From germline, CDR1 is SGHTA and CDR2 FQGTGA. CDR3 DNA: TGTGCCAGCAGCTTGGGGGCTAGCGGGAGCACAGATACGCAGTATTTT. It specifies CASSLGASGSTDTQYF.

This clonotype was seen only a few times. This chain links TRBV4-3 with TRBJ2-7; 11 bases align to TRBD1. V lost 3 bases and J lost 5; bases outside the gene matches: 3. This CDR3 region has 14 residues. Germline V gene data show CDR1 as LGHNA and CDR2 as YSLEER. The CDR3 reads CASSHGTGGDEQYF. DNA of the CDR3: TGCGCCAGCAGCCATGGGACAGGGGGGGACGAGCAGTACTTC.